This T cell receptor (beta chain) was retrieved from a study of Graves' ophthalmopathy and Graves' hyperthyroidism. The authors enrolled newly diagnosed hyperthyroidism patients aged 18 to 65 with under 2 months' duration. Exclusion covered patients with other autoimmune diseases or uncontrolled infections (as well as pregnancy or lactation). Study-level findings and limits: The blood repertoire also included most expanded thyroid clonotypes above 0.001 frequency.

With 5 bases clipped from V and 6 bases from J, the junction kept 6 bases outside the gene matches. The CDR3 spans 12 residues. The V gene's germline CDR1 is SQVTM and CDR2 ANQGSEA. Amplification of TCR beta CDR3 regions used RNA transcripts. First-round RT-PCR with HTBI primers preceded a second-round multiplex PCR. TCRdb itself ran the multiplex PCR reads through MiXCR, one entry per CDR3 protein. The top ten hold 11% of the sample, which has about 1.2 million distinct CDR3 sequences, less than 45% seen once. This clonotype has ten or more counts. Antigen specificity is unknown. Sequenced sample: peripheral blood or thyroid tissue (not recorded which). The receptor's source is an adult man with Graves' hyperthyroidism. The genes are TRBV29-1 and TRBJ1-2; 7 bases map to TRBD1. The CDR3 is CSVRQGGDGYTF. As DNA, the CDR3 is TGCAGCGTTCGACAGGGCGGCGATGGCTACACCTTC.